What follows is one T cell receptor beta chain and its context. Authors' processing steps: Amplified reference gene primers provided the basis for estimating nucleated cell counts. TCRdb's copy holds only in-frame clones and misses some; the assay was immunoSEQ multiplex PCR. V, J and clone size derive from that table, while D and trimming were established from the DNA sequence. This sample carries around 140,000 clones, roughly 79% of them seen once, and the ten largest clones take more than 6.5%. These data belong to a study of blood T cell repertoires in COVID-19. Overall study: Material from acute and convalescent COVID-19 was sourced from the United States, Italy and Spain. PBMCs, B-cell-depleted T cells, or T cells provided the cDNA or gDNA that made up the material.

Germline loops: CDR1 DFQATT, CDR2 SNEGSKA (reference sequence). V was pared by 3 bases and J by 5 bases, with 13 bases between. The length of the CDR3 is 13 residues. The source material was peripheral blood. This TCR was recovered from a human donor in a cohort sampled during active COVID-19. The chain couples TRBV20-1 to TRBJ1-1, with D perhaps matching TRBD1 (5 bases). The CDR3 nucleotides read TGCAGTGCTAGTAAGGATAGGGGTACTGAAGCTTTCTTT. Encoded protein: CSASKDRGTEAFF.